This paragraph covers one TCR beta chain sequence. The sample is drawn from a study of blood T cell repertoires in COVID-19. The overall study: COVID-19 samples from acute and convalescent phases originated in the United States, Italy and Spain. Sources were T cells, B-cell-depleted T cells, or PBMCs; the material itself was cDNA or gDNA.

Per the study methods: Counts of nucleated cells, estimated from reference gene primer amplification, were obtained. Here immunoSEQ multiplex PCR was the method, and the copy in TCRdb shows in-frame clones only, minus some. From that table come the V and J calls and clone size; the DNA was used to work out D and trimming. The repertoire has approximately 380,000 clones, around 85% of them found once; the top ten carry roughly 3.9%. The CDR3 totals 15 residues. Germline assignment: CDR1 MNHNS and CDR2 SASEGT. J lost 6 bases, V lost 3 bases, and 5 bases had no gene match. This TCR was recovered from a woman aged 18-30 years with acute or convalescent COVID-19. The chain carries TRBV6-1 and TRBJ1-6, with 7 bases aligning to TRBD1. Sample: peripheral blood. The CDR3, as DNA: TGTGCCAGCAGTGAGTTGGGACAGAGTAATTCACCCCTCCACTTT. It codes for CASSELGQSNSPLHF.